The clone carrying this TCR beta chain was detected ten times or more. Its antigen is not known. One entry per CDR3 protein, called by TCRdb with MiXCR from the RT-PCR reads. The table lists 650,000 to 800,000 distinct CDR3 sequences, 15% to 20% of them singletons. This sample stems from a study of response to subunit inactivated influenza vaccine. Study-wide results and limits: Researchers suggested that each seasonal influenza vaccination recruits few new T cells.

CDR1 is SGHAT, CDR2 FQNNGV, per germline. Trimming shortened V by 5 bases and J by 0 bases, and 7 bases separated the two germline ends. This CDR3 is 14 amino acids long. Sample: PBMCs from blood, taken 4 to 6 days after vaccination. This TCR came from a man aged 45-65 years who received an inactivated influenza vaccine. J is TRBJ2-2 and V is TRBV11-2; D may be TRBD1 or TRBD2 (5 bases each). CDR3 coding DNA: TGTGCCAGCAGCCGAGGGGCGAACACCGGGGAGCTGTTTTTT. Translated, it gives CASSRGANTGELFF.